Included here is one T cell receptor (beta chain) sequence, with context. Its antigen is still unknown. At the DNA level, this CDR3 is encoded by other sequences in the same sample as well. The germline gives CDR1 SGHNT, CDR2 YYREEE (reference sequence). The CDR3 is 15 amino acids. The V and J ends lost 0 bases and 5 bases, in that order; junction bases with no gene match: 6. These data come from a study of cytomegalovirus exposure and HLA in healthy donors. Samples came from healthy bone marrow donors. Both 60 Vbeta primers and 13 Jbeta primers went into the PCR. TCRdb's copy holds only in-frame clones and misses some; the assay was immunoSEQ multiplex PCR. The sample carries about 200,000 clones, more than 65% recorded once. Study-wide results and limits: Highly shared variants forming one cluster were likely a sequencing artifact.

The chain carries TRBV5-4 and TRBJ2-5, with TRBD2 identical over 8 bases. The sequencing input was PBMCs. This receptor was taken from a man aged 50-60 years in good health and CMV-seronegative. The DNA of the CDR3 is TGTGCCAGCAGCTTGGTGGCGGGAGGTGGGGAGACCCAGTACTTC. This gives the protein CASSLVAGGGETQYF. The whole variable domain, filled in from reference TRBV5-4 and TRBJ2-5, reads ETGVTQSPTHLIKTRGQQVTLRCSSQSGHNTVSWYQQALGQGPQFIFQYYREEENGRGNFPPRFSGLQFPNYSSELNVNALELDDSALYLCASSLVAGGGETQYFGPGTRLLVL.